Listed below are T cell receptor beta chains from one sample, sequenced in a study of T cells in Graves' hyperthyroidism and ophthalmopathy. In TCRdb, the multiplex PCR reads were re-called with MiXCR into one record per CDR3 protein. The sample has over 650,000 distinct CDR3 sequences, about a sixth seen once. Sequencing input: blood. The receptors come from a man between 18 and 29 years old with Graves' hyperthyroidism. The CDR3 runs from the conserved cysteine through the conserved F or W. A D gene is named only where the DNA matches it firmly. Where a row states a size, it is once, few, many or the class of an expanded clone; other rows omit it.

j_gene,abundance,d_gene,v_gene,CDR3aa,CDR3nt
TRBJ1-5,.,.,TRBV10-3,CAITDGNQPQHF,TGTGCCATCACCGACGGTAATCAGCCCCAGCATTTT
TRBJ1-1,.,.,TRBV19,CASSTVEGSDEAFF,TGTGCCAGTAGCACCGTTGAGGGGTCCGATGAAGCTTTCTTT
TRBJ2-3,many,.,TRBV7-2,CASSLGQLQHTDTQYF,TGTGCCAGCAGCTTAGGGCAGCTTCAACACACAGATACGCAGTATTTT
TRBJ1-2,few,.,TRBV5-1,CASSLDRASGYTF,TGCGCCAGCAGCTTGGACAGGGCTTCTGGCTACACCTTC
TRBJ1-1,few,.,TRBV6-6,CASSYNGLNTEAFF,TGTGCCAGCAGTTACAACGGGTTGAACACTGAAGCTTTCTTT
TRBJ1-2,.,.,TRBV24-1,CATSEAGPRHGYTF,TGTGCCACCAGTGAGGCGGGGCCCCGCCACGGCTACACCTTC
TRBJ2-6,.,.,TRBV6-7,CASSSPIRGAERGANVLTF,TGTGCCAGCAGTTCCCCCATTAGAGGGGCCGAACGGGGGGCCAACGTCCTGACTTTC
TRBJ2-2,few,.,TRBV11-2,CASSLFWNTGELFF,TGTGCCAGCAGCTTGTTTTGGAACACCGGGGAGCTGTTTTTT
TRBJ2-7,many,TRBD2,TRBV7-2,CASSSHSGTSGSEQYF,TGTGCCAGCAGCTCGCATTCCGGGACTAGCGGGAGTGAGCAGTACTTC
TRBJ2-2,.,TRBD2,TRBV11-2,CASSLLDLAGGTNTGEPFF,TGTGCCAGCAGTCTTCTGGACCTAGCGGGAGGAACGAACACCGGGGAGCCGTTTTTT
TRBJ2-2,once,TRBD1,TRBV11-2,CASSPWDRLTGELVF,TGTGCCAGCAGCCCTTGGGACAGACTCACCGGGGAGCTGGTTTTT
TRBJ2-1,many,.,TRBV11-2,CASSLGRAINNEQFF,TGTGCCAGCAGCTTAGGCCGAGCGATCAACAATGAGCAGTTCTTC
TRBJ2-2,many,.,TRBV4-1,CASSQVYPTNTGELFF,TGCGCCAGCAGCCAAGTCTACCCCACGAACACCGGGGAGCTGTTTTTT
TRBJ1-5,.,TRBD1,TRBV6-1,CASTGTGRQPQHF,TGTGCCAGCACCGGGACAGGTCGGCAGCCCCAGCATTTT
TRBJ2-2,few,TRBD1,TRBV20-1,CSARSPMGQGNTGELFF,TGCAGTGCTAGAAGCCCGATGGGACAGGGGAACACCGGGGAGCTGTTTTTT